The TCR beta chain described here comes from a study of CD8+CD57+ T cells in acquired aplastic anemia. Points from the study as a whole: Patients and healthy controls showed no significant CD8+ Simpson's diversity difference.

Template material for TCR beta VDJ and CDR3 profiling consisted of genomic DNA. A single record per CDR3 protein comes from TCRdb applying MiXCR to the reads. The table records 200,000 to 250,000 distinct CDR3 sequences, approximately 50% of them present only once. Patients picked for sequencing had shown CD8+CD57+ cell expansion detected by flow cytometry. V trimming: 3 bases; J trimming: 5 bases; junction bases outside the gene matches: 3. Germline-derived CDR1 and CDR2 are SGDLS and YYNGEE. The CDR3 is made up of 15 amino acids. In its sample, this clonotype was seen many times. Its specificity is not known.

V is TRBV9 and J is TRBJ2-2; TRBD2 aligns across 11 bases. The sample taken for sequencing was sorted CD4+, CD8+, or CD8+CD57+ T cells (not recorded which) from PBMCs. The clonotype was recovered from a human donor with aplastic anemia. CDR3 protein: CASSARLAGTGELFF. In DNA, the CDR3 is TGTGCCAGCAGCGCCAGACTAGCGGGAACCGGGGAGCTGTTTTTT.